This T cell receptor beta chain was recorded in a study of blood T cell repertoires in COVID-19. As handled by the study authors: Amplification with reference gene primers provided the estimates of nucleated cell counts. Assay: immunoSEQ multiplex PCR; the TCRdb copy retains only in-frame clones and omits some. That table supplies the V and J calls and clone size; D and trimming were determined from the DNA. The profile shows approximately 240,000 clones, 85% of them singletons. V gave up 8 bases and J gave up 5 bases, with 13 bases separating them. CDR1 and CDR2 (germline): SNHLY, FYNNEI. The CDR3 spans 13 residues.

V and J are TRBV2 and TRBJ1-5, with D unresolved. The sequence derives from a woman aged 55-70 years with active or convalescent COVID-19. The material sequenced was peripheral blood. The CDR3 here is CASGRGGDQPQHF. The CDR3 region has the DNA TGTGCCAGCGGGAGAGGTGGGGATCAGCCCCAGCATTTT.